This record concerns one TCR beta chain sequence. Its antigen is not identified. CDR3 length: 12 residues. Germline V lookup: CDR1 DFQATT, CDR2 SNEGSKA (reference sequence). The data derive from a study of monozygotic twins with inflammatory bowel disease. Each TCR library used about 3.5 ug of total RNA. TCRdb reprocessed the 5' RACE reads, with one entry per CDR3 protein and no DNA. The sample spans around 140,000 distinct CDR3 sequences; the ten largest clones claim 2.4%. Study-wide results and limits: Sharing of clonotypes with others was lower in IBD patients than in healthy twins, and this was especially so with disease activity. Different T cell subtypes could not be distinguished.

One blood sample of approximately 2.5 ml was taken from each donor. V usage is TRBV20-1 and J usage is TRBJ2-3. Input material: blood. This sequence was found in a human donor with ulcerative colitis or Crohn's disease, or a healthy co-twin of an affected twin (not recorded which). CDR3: CSARDPGDTQYF.